This TCR beta chain was observed in a study of T cells in Graves' hyperthyroidism and ophthalmopathy. Details on this clonotype: Its target is not known. A much larger clonotype is one base distant, so this may be a read error.

The CDR3 regions of TCR beta were amplified from RNA transcripts. Primed by the HTBI set, a first-round RT-PCR was run on the TCR CDR3. Each CDR3 protein is one row after TCRdb ran MiXCR on the multiplex PCR reads. The data contain 370,000 or so distinct CDR3 sequences, more than 20% of them singletons. The CDR3 contains 15 residues. Germline V gene lookup returns CDR1 SNHLY and CDR2 FYNNEI. Notes on the study in general: The authors' 13 V-J model separated ophthalmopathy from stable hyperthyroidism.

Sequencing was performed on blood. This TCR came from a man aged 45-60 years with Graves' hyperthyroidism. The chain recombines TRBV2 with TRBJ2-1; TRBD2 matches at 10 bases. The CDR3 spells CASSDRSGRAYEQLF. The DNA of the CDR3 is TGTGCCAGCAGTGATAGAAGCGGGAGGGCCTATGAGCAGCTCTTC.